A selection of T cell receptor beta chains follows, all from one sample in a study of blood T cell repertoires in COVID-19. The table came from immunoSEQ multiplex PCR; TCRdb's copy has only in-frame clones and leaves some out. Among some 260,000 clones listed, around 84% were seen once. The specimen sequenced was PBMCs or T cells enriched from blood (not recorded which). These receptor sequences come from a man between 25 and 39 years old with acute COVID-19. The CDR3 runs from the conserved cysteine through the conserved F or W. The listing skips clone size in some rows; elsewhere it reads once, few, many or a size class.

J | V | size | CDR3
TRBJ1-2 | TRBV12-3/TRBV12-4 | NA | CASSTGRGYTF
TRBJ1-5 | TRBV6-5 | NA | CASSPGTRNQPQHF
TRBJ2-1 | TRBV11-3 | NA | CASSLEGTSGGPSRGEQFF
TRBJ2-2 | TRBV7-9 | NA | CASTSQNTNTGELFF
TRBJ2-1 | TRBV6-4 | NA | CASSEERESYNEQFF
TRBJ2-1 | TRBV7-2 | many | CASGARTGGPQEQFF
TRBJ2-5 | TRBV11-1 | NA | CASSREDTQYF
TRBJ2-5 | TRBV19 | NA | CASSQGRQETQYF
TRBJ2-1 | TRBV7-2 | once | CASSFPRAQGASQQFF
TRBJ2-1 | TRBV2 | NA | CASSEGAGGPGNEQFF
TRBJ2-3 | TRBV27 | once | CASSRLAGGKITDTQYF
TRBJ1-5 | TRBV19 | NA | CASSIDLQGGNQPQHF
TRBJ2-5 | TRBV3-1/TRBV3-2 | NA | CASSQQTSGAIEETQYF
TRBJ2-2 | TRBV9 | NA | CASSVAAEGGELFF
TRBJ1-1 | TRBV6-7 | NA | CANRYHGNTEAFF
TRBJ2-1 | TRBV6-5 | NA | CASSYTGNEQFF
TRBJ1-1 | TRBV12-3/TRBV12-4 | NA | CASSLMGQGEAFF
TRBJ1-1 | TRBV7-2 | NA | CASSVRQGNTEAFF
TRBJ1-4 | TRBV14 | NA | CASSQKMGRDFTNEKLFF
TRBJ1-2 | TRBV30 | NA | CAWSGSNYGYTF
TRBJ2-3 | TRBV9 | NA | CASSVEWTGGFSTDTQYF
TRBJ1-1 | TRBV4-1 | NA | CASSQEPARLNTEAFF
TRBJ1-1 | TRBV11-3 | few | CASSVRRDSNTEAFF
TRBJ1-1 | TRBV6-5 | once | CASNRDRVNTEAFF
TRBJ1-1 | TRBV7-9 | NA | CASSLRGRNTEAFF
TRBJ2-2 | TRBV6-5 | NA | CASTTVVTGELFF
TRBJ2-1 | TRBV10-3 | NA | CASGQGQNEQFF
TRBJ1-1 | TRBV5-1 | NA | CASSSETNTEAFF
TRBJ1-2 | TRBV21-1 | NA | CASQLGQGAGYTF
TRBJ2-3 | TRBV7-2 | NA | CALKRTATDTQYF
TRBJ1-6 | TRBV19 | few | CASSVTGGNSPLHF
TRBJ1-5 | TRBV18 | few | CASSPGHNSNQPQHF
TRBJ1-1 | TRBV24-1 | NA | CATSDLEGVAFF
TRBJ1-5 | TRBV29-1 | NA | CSVEVGGSQPQHF
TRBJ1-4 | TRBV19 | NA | CASSHGHATNEKLFF
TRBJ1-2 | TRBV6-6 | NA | CASSYRVVNYGYTF
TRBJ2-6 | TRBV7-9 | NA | CASSSSTGALLSGANVLTF
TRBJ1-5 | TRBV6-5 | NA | CASRTGVGGNQPQHF
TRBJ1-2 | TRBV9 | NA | CASTDDGRYTF
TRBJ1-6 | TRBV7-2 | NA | CASSSQRTGGNSPLHF
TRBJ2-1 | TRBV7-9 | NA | CASSFFRQRENYNEQFF
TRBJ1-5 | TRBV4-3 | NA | CASSQETGQPQHF
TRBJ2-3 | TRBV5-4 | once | CASSLGESTTDTQYF
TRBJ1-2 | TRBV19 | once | CASSGNPGHAGGYTF
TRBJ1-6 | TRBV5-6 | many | CASSGLYYSPLHF
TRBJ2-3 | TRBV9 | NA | CASSGGAPDTQYF
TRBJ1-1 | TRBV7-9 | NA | CASSPSGGERAFF
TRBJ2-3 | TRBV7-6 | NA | CASSPLAGTSSTDTQYF
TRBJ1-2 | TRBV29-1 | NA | CSVEEADGYTF
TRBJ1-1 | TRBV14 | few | CASSIFRDAEAFF
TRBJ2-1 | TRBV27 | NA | CASSASTLIGGNEQFF
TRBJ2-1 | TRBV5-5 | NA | CASSLVMAAYNEQFF